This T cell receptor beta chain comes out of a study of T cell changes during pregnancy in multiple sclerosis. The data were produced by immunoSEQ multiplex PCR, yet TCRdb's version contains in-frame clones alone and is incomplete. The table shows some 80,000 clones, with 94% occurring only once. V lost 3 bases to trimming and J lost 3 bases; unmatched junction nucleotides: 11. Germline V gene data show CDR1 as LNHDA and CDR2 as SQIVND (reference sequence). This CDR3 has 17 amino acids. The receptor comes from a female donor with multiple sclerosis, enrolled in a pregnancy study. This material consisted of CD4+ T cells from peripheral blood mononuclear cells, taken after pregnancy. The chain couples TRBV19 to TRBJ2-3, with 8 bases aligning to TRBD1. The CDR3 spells CASSISRTGPKTDTQYF. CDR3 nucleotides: TGTGCCAGTAGTATTTCCCGGACAGGGCCAAAGACAGATACGCAGTATTTT.